The entry below gives a single T cell receptor beta chain sequence along with its context. The data were taken from a study of blood T cell repertoires in COVID-19. The CDR3 sequence is 11 residues long. CDR1 is MNHEY, CDR2 SMNVEV, per germline (reference sequence). V lost 8 bases and J 7 bases, leaving 12 bases between the germline ends. Assay used: immunoSEQ multiplex PCR; TCRdb lists only in-frame clones, some missing. Of 80,000 to 95,000 clones listed, about 87% are singletons. The TCR sequence derives from a human donor in a cohort sampled during active COVID-19. This chain links TRBV27 with TRBJ2-7; D possibly corresponds to TRBD1 (5 bases). The material sequenced was peripheral blood. As DNA, the CDR3 is TGTGCCAGCGGGGCCTTGGGGGAGCAGTACTTC. Translating it yields CASGALGEQYF.